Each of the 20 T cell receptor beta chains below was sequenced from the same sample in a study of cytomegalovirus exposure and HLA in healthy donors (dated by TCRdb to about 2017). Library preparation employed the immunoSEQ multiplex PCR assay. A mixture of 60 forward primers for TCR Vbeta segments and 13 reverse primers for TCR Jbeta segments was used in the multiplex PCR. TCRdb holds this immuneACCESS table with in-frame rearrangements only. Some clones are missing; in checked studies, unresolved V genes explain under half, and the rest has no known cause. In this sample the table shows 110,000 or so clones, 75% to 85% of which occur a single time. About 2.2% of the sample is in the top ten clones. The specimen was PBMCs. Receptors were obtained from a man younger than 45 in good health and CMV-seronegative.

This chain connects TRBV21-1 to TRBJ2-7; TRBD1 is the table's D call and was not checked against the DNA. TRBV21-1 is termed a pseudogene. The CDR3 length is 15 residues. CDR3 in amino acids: CASSPTGRGLYEQYF. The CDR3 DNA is TGTGCCAGCAGCCCAACGGGCAGGGGGCTTTACGAGCAGTACTTC.

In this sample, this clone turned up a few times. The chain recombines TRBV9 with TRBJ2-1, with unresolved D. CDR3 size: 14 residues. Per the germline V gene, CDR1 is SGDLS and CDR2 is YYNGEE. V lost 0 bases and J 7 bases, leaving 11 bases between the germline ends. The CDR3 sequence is CASSVGVFVNEQFF. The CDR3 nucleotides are TGTGCCAGCAGCGTAGGAGTCTTCGTGAATGAGCAGTTCTTC. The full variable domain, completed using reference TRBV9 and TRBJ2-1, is DSGVTQTPKHLITATGQRVTLRCSPRSGDLSVYWYQQSLDQGLQFLIQYYNGEERAKGNILERFSAQQFPDLHSELNLSSLELGDSALYFCASSVGVFVNEQFFGPGTRLTVL.

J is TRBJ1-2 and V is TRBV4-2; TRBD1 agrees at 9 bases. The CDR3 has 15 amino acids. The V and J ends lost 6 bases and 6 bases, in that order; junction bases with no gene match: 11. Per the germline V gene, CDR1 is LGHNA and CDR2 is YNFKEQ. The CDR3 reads CASSRGGTGYNGYTF. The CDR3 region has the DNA TGTGCCAGCAGTCGTGGGGGGACAGGGTATAATGGCTACACCTTC.

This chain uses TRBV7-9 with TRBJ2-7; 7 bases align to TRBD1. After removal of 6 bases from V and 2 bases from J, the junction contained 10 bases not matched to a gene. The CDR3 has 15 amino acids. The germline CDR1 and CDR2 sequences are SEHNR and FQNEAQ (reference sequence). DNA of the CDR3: TGTGCCAGCAGTTCCCTTCACAGGGGAGCCTACGAGCAGTACTTC. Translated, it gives CASSSLHRGAYEQYF.

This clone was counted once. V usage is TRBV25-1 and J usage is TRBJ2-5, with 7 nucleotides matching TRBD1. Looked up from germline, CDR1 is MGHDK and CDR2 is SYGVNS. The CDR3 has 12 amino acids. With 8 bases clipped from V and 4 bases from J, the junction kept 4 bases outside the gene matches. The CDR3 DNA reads TGTGCCAGCTGGGGACAGCGAGAGACCCAGTACTTC. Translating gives CASWGQRETQYF.

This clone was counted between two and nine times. The CDR3 DNA sequence: TGTGCCAGCAGTCGCGCGGGAGGGGGCAACGGCTACACCTTC. Amino acid sequence: CASSRAGGGNGYTF. The genes are TRBV7-2 and TRBJ1-2; 7 bases fit TRBD1. The CDR3 totals 14 residues. With 6 bases clipped from V and 8 bases from J, the junction kept 12 bases outside the gene matches. Germline CDR1 is SGHTA and CDR2 is FQGNSA.

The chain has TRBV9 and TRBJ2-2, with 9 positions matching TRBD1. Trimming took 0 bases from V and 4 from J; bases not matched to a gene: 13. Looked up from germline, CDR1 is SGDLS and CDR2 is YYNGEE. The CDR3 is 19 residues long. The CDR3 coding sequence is TGTGCCAGCAGCGTAGGTCTAATGGAGGACAGGGGACTCACCGGGGAGCTGTTTTTT. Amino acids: CASSVGLMEDRGLTGELFF.

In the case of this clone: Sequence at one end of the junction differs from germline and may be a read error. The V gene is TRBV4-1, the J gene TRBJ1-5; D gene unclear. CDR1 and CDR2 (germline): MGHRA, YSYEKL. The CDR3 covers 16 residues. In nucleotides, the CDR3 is TGTGCCAGCAGCCAAGATCGGCGGGCAGCCAATCAGCCCCAGCATTTT. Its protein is CASSQDRRAANQPQHF.

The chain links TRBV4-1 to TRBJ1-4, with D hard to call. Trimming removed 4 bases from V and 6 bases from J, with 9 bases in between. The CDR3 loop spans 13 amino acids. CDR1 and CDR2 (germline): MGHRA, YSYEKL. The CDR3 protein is CASSPPSDEKLFF. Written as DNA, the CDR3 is TGCGCCAGCAGCCCCCCCTCGGATGAAAAACTGTTTTTT.

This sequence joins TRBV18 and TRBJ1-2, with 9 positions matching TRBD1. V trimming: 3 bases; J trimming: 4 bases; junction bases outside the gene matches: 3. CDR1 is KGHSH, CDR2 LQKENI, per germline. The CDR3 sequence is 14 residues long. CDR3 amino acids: CASSPGQGGYGYTF. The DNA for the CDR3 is TGTGCCAGCTCACCGGGACAGGGAGGCTATGGCTACACCTTC. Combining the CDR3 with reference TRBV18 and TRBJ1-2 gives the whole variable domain NAGVMQNPRHLVRRRGQEARLRCSPMKGHSHVYWYRQLPEEGLKFMVYLQKENIIDESGMPKERFSAEFPKEGPSILRIQQVVRGDSAAYFCASSPGQGGYGYTFGSGTRLTVV.

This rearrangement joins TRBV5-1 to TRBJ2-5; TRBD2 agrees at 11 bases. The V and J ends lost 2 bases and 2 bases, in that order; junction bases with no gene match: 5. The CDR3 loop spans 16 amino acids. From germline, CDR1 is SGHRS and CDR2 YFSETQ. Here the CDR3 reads CASSFAGTSGQETQYF. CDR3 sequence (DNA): TGCGCCAGCAGCTTCGCCGGGACTAGCGGACAAGAGACCCAGTACTTC.

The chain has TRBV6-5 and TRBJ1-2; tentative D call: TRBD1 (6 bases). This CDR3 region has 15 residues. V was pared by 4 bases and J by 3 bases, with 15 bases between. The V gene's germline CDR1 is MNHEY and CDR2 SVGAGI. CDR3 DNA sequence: TGTGCCAGCAGTTCCACGACAGGCGAACACTATGGCTACACCTTC. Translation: CASSSTTGEHYGYTF.

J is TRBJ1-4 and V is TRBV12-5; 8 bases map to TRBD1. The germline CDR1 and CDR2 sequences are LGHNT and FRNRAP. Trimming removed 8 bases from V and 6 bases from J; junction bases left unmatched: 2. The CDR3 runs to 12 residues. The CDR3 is CASQGAHEKLFF. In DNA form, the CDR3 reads TGTGCTAGTCAGGGGGCGCATGAAAAACTGTTTTTT.

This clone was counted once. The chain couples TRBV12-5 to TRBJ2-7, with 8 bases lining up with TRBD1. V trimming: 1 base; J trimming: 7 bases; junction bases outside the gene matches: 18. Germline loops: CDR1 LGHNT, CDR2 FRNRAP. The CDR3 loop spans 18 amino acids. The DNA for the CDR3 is TGTGCTAGTGGTTTGGGCGGTAAGACAGGGGACACCTCTTGGGAGCAGTACTTC. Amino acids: CASGLGGKTGDTSWEQYF.

The CDR3 DNA sequence: TGTGCCAGTAGTGAACAGACAGGGAATCAGCCCCAGCATTTT. As protein: CASSEQTGNQPQHF. The chain joins TRBV19 to TRBJ1-5, with TRBD1 matching 7 bases. V lost 5 bases to trimming and J lost 4 bases; unmatched junction nucleotides: 5. Germline V gene sequence: CDR1 LNHDA, CDR2 SQIVND (reference sequence). This CDR3 contains 14 residues.

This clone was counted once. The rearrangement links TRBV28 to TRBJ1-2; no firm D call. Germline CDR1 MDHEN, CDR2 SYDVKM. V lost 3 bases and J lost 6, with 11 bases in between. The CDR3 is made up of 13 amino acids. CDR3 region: CASSLGSWDGYTF. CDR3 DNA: TGTGCCAGCAGTTTGGGCTCTTGGGATGGCTACACCTTC.

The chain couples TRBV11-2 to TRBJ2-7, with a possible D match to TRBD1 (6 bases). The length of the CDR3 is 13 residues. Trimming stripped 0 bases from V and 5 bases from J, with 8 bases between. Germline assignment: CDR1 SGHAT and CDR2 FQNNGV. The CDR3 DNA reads TGTGCCAGCAGCTTAGACAGGGGCGACGAGCAGTACTTC. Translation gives CASSLDRGDEQYF.

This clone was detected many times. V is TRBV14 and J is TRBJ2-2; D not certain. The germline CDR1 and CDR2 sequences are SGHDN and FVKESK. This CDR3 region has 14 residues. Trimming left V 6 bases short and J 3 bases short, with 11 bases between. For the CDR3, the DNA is TGTGCCAGCAGGATACTTCAAGACACCGGGGAGCTGTTTTTT. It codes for CASRILQDTGELFF.

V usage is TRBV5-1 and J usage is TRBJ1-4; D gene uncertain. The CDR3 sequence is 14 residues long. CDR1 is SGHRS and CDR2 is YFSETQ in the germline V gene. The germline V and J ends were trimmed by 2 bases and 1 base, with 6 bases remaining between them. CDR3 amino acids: CASSFEQTNEKLFF. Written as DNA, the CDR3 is TGCGCCAGCAGCTTTGAGCAAACTAATGAAAAACTGTTTTTT.

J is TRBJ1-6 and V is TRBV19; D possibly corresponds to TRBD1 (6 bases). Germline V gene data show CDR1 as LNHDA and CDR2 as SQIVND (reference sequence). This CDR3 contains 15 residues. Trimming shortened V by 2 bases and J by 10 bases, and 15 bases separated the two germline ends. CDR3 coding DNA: TGTGCCAGTAGTATAAGACAGGATTGGGGCTCACCCCTCCACTTT. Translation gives CASSIRQDWGSPLHF.